This T cell receptor (beta chain) was sequenced during a study of Ad26.COV2.S vaccination and SARS-CoV-2 variants. Study-wide context: Of the COV1001 trial arms, the Ad26.COV2.S arm included the donor.

Sequencing was performed with immunoSEQ multiplex PCR; in TCRdb, only in-frame clones are kept and a portion is missing. The sample carries hundreds of thousands of clones, about 87% recorded once. Germline V lookup: CDR1 MNHEY, CDR2 SVGAGI. The CDR3 sequence is 15 residues long. Between the trimmed V and J ends, which lost 6 bases and 0 bases, there was a span of 12 bases. Regarding treatment: around 19 received Ad26.COV2.S at low or high dose, single or two shots; roughly five received placebo; per-sample allocation not given. The samples were gathered on day 63 after the first injection of vaccine or placebo.

The V call is TRBV6-5, the J call TRBJ2-1, with D tentatively TRBD1 (7 bases). The TCR was taken from a person between 18 and 60 years old who received the Ad26.COV2.S COVID-19 vaccine or a placebo. This material consisted of peripheral blood, taken in a trial of Ad26.COV2.S vaccine versus placebo. The CDR3 sequence is CASRTQGGSYNEQFF. The CDR3 DNA reads TGTGCCAGCAGAACCCAGGGGGGCTCCTACAATGAGCAGTTCTTC.